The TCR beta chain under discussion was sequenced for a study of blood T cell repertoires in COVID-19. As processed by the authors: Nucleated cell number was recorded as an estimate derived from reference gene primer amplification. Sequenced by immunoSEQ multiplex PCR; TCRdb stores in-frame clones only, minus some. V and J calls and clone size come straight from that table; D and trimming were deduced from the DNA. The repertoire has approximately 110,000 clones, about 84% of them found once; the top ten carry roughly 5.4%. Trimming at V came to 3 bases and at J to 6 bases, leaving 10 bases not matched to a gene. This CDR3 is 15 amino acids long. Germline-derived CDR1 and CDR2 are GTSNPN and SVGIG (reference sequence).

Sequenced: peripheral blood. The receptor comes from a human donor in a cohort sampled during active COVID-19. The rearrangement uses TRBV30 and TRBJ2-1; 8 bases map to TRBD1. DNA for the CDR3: TGTGCCTGGAGAGACTCGGGACAGGAAATCAATGAGCAGTTCTTC. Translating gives CAWRDSGQEINEQFF.